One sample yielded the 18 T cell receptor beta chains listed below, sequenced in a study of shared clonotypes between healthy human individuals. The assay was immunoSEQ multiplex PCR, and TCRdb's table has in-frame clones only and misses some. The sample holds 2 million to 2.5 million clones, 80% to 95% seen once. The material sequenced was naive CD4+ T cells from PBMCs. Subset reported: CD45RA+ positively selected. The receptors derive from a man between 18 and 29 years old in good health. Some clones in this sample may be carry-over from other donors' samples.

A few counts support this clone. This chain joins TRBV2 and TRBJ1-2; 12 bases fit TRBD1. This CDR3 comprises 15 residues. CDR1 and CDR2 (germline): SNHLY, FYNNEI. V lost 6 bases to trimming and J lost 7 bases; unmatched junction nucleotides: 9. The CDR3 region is CASSPGTGGVGGYTF. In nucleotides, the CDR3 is TGTGCCAGCAGCCCTGGGACAGGGGGCGTAGGTGGCTACACCTTC.

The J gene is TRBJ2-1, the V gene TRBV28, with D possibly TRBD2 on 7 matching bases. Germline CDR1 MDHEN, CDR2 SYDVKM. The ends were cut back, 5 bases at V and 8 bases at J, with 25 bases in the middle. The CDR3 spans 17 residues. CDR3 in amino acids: CASSPGRGDSRGHEQFF. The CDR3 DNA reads TGTGCCAGCAGTCCAGGACGGGGGGACTCCAGGGGACATGAGCAGTTCTTC.

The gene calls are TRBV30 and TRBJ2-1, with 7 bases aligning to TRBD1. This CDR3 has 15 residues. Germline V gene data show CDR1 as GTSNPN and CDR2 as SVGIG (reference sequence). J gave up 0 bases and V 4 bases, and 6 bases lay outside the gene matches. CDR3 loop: CAWNTGQSSYNEQFF. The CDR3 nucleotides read TGTGCCTGGAATACGGGACAGAGCTCCTACAATGAGCAGTTCTTC.

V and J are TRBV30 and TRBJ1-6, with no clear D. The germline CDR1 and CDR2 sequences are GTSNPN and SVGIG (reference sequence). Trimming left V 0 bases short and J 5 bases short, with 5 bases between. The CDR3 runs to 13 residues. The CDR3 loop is CAWSVTDNSPLHF. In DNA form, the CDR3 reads TGTGCCTGGAGTGTGACGGATAATTCACCCCTCCACTTT. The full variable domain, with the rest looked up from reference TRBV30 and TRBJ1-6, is SQTIHQWPATLVQPVGSPLSLECTVEGTSNPNLYWYRQAAGRGLQLLFYSVGIGQISSEVPQNLSASRPQDRQFILSSKKLLLSDSGFYLCAWSVTDNSPLHFGNGTRLTVT.

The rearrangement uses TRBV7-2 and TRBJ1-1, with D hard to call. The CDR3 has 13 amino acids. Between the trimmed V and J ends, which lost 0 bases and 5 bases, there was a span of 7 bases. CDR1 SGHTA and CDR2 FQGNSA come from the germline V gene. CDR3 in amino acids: CASSLARETEAFF. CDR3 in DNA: TGTGCCAGCAGCTTAGCGCGGGAGACTGAAGCTTTCTTT.

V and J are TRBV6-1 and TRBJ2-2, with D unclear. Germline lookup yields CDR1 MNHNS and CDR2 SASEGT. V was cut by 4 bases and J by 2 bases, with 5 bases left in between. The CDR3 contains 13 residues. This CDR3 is CASSAENTGELFF. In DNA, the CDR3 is TGTGCCAGCAGTGCCGAAAACACCGGGGAGCTGTTTTTT.

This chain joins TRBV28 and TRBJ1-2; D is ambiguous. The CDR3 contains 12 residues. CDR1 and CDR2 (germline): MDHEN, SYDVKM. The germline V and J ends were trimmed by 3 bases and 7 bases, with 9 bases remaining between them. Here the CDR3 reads CASSLWGGGYTF. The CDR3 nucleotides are TGTGCCAGCAGTTTGTGGGGAGGTGGCTACACCTTC.

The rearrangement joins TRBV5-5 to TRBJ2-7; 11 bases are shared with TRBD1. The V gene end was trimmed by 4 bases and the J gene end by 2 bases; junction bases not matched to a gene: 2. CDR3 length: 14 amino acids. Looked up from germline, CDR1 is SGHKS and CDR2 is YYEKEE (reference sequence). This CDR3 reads CASSRTGGPYEQYF. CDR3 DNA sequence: TGTGCCAGCAGCAGGACAGGGGGCCCCTACGAGCAGTACTTC.

CDR3 protein: CASSKDGRGTYTYEQYF. In DNA form, the CDR3 reads TGTGCCAGCAGCAAGGATGGGAGGGGGACTTACACCTACGAGCAGTACTTC. The V gene is TRBV21-1, the J gene TRBJ2-7; TRBD2 is the table's D call, not checked against the DNA. TRBV21-1 counts as a pseudogene. This CDR3 comprises 17 residues.

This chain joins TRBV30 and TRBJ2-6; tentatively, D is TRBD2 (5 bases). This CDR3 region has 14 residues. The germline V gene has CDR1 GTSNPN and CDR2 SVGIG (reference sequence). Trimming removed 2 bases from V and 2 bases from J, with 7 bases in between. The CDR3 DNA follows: TGTGCCTGGAGTTGGAGGACTGGGGCCAACGTCCTGACTTTC. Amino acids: CAWSWRTGANVLTF.

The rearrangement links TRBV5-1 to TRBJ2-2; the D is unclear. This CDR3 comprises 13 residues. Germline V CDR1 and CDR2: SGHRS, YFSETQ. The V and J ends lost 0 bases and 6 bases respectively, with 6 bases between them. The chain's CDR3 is CASSLDSAGELFF. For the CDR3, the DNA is TGCGCCAGCAGCTTGGATTCGGCCGGGGAGCTGTTTTTT. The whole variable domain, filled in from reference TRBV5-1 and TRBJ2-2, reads KAGVTQTPRYLIKTRGQQVTLSCSPISGHRSVSWYQQTPGQGLQFLFEYFSETQRNKGNFPGRFSGRQFSNSRSEMNVSTLELGDSALYLCASSLDSAGELFFGEGSRLTVL.

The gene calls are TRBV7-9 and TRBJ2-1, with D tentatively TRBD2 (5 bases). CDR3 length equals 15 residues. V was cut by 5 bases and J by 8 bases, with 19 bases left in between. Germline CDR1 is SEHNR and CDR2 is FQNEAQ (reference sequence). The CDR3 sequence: CASSVSRGGLDEQFF. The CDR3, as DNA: TGTGCCAGCAGCGTTTCCCGCGGCGGGCTGGATGAGCAGTTCTTC. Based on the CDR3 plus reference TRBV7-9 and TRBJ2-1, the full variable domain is DTGVSQNPRHKITKRGQNVTFRCDPISEHNRLYWYRQTLGQGPEFLTYFQNEAQLEKSRLLSDRFSAERPKGSFSTLEIQRTEQGDSAMYLCASSVSRGGLDEQFFGPGTRLTVL.

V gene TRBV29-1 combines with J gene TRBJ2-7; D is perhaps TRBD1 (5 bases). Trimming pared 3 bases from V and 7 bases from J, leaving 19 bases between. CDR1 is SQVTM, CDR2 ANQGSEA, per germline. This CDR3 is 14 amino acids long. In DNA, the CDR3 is TGCAGCGTTGAGGCGCCAGGGAAGTCTTTTGAGCAGTACTTC. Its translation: CSVEAPGKSFEQYF.

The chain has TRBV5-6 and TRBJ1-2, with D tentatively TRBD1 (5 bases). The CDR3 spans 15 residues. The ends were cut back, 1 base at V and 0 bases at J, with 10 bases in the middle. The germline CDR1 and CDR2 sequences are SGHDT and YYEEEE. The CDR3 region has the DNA TGTGCCAGCAGCTTGATAGGGGAGTCTAACTATGGCTACACCTTC. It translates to CASSLIGESNYGYTF.

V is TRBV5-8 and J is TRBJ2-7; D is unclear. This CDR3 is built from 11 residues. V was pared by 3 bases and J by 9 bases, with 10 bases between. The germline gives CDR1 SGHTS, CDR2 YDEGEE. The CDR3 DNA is TGTGCCAGCAGCTCAAACTACCGGCAGTACTTC. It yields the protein CASSSNYRQYF.

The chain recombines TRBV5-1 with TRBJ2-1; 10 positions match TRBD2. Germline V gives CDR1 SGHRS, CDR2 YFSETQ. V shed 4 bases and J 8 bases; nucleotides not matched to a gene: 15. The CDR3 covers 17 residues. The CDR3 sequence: CASSTGLAVFPLDEQFF. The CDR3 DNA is TGCGCCAGCAGCACAGGACTAGCGGTGTTTCCTTTGGATGAGCAGTTCTTC.

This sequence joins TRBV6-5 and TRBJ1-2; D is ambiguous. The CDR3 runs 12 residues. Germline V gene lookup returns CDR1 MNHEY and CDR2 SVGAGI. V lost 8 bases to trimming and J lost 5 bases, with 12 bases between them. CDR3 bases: TGTGCCAGCGGTGGGAGAGGATATGGCTACACCTTC. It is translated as CASGGRGYGYTF.

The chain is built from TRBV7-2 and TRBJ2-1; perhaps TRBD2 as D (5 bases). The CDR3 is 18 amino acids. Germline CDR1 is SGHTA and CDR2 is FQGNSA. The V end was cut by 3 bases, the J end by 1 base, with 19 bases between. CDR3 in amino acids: CASSLFADSAGSYNEQFF. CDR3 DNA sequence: TGTGCCAGCAGCTTGTTCGCGGACTCCGCAGGATCCTACAATGAGCAGTTCTTC.